This T cell receptor (beta chain) was recovered during a study of CD8 T cells in Susac syndrome. With 4 bases removed from V and 2 bases from J, the gap between germline ends came to 13 bases. This CDR3 region has 14 residues. Per germline, CDR1 SQVTM and CDR2 ANQGSEA. Bulk CD8+ and CD4+ cells came from magnetic negative isolation; CD8+ TEMRA by FACS. The RNA, about 0.5 to 1 ug, was put through reverse transcription using random hexamers. By means of immunoSEQ multiplex PCR, TCR beta CDR3 spanning 54 Vbeta and 13 Jbeta underwent amplification. Each CDR3 protein gets one entry after TCRdb re-called the immunoSEQ multiplex PCR reads with MiXCR. The sample lists approximately 190,000 distinct CDR3 sequences; roughly 96% were seen once.

This clonotype was sampled from a human donor with multiple sclerosis. The sequenced sample consisted of CD4+ T cells from PBMCs. The J gene is TRBJ2-3, the V gene TRBV29-1; no reliable D call. The CDR3 is CSVGASAVTDTQYF. CDR3 nucleotides: TGCAGCGTTGGCGCCTCGGCAGTCACAGATACGCAGTATTTT.